The entry below describes one TCR beta chain. Its antigen is not known. The data stem from a study of blood T cells in healthy people across ages. Background on the study: Every two T cells gave about one barcoded beta molecule via template switching. Study outcomes and limitations: Naive T cell percentage showed a strong correlation with the diversity of TCR beta. A conclusive naive versus antigen-experienced comparison was prevented by the unsorted PBMCs. Possibly confounding the expanded clonotype changes was the fact that donor CMV status was unknown.

V was trimmed by 3 bases and J by 3 bases, leaving 14 bases between them. The CDR3 is 15 residues long. Germline V gives CDR1 DFQATT, CDR2 SNEGSKA (reference sequence). Next came a second PCR, run for about 7 to 12 cycles, which used a sample-barcoded 5' primer along with a J-beta primer mix. TCRdb fed the 5' RACE reads into MiXCR, producing one record per CDR3 protein. The table records under 1,000,000 distinct CDR3 sequences, 35% to 60% of them present only once. The sequencing sample was made of blood. The rearrangement uses TRBV20-1 and TRBJ2-2; weak D call: TRBD2 (7 bases). The clonotype was recovered from a man older than 75 in good health. CDR3 protein: CSASSGGSDTGELFF. Written as DNA, the CDR3 is TGCAGTGCTAGTTCGGGGGGCAGCGACACCGGGGAGCTGTTTTTT.